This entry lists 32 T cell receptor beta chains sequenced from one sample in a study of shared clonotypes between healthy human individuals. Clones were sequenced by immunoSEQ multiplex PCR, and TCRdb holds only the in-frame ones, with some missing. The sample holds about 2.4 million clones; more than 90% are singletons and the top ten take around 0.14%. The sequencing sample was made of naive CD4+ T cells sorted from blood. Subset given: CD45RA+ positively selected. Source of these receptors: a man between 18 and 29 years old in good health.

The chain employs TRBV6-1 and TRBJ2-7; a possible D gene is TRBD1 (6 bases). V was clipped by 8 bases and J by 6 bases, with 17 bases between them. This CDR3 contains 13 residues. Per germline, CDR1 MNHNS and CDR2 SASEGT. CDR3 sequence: CASGRYQGSEQYF. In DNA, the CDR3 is TGTGCCAGCGGTCGATATCAGGGGAGCGAGCAGTACTTC.

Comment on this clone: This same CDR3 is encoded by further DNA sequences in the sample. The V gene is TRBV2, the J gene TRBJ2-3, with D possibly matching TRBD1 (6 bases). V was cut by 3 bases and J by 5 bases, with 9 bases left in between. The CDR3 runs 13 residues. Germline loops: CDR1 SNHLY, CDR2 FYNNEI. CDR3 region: CASSEGAGDTQYF. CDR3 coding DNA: TGTGCCAGCAGTGAGGGGGCGGGAGATACGCAGTATTTT.

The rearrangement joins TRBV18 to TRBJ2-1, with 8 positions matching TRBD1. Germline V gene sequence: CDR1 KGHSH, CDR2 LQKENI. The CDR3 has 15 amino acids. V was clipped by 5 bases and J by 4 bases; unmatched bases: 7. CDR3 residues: CASSRTGIQYNEQFF. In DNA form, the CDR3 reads TGTGCCAGCTCAAGGACAGGGATTCAGTACAATGAGCAGTTCTTC.

CDR3: CASSQDTGVDSPLHF. For the CDR3, the DNA is TGCGCCAGCAGCCAAGATACGGGGGTAGATTCACCCCTCCACTTT. The rearrangement joins TRBV4-3 to TRBJ1-6, with a tentative D call TRBD1 (5 bases). The CDR3 is made up of 15 amino acids. Germline loops: CDR1 LGHNA, CDR2 YSLEER. V was cut by 0 bases and J by 8 bases, with 11 bases left in between.

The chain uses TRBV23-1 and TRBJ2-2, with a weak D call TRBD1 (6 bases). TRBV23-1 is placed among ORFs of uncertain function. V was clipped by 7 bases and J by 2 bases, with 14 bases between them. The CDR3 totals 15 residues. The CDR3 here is CASTPKGVNTGELFF. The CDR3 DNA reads TGCGCCAGCACGCCTAAGGGGGTTAACACCGGGGAGCTGTTTTTT.

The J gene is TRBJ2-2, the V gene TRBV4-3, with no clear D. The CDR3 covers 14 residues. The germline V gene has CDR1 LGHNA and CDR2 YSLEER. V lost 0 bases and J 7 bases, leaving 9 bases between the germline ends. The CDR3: CASSQDSRNGELFF. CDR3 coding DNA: TGCGCCAGCAGCCAAGATAGCCGTAACGGGGAGCTGTTTTTT.

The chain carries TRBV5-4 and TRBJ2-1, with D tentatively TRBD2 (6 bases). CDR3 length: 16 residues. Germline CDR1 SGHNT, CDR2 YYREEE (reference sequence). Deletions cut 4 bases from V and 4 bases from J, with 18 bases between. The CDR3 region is CASSPARSGPYNEQFF. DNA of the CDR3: TGTGCCAGCAGCCCGGCCCGGAGCGGGCCATACAATGAGCAGTTCTTC.

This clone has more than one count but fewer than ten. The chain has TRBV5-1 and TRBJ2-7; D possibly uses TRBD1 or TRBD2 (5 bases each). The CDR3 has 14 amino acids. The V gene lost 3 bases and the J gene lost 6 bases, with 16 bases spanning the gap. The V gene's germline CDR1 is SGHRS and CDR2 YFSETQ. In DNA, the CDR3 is TGCGCCAGCAGCTCAGACGGGACCTACGTCGAGCAGTACTTC. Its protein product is CASSSDGTYVEQYF.

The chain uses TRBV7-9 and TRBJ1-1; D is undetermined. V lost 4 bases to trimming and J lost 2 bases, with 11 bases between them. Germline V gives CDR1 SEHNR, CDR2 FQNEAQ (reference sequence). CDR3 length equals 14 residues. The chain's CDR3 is CASSSRWINTEAFF. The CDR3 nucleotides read TGTGCCAGCAGCTCCCGGTGGATTAACACTGAAGCTTTCTTT.

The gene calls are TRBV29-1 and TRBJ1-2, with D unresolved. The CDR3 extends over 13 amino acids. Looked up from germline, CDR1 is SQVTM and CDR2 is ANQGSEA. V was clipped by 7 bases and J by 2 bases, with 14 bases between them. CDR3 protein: CSGQVGVNYGYTF. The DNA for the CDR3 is TGCAGCGGGCAGGTGGGAGTAAACTATGGCTACACCTTC.

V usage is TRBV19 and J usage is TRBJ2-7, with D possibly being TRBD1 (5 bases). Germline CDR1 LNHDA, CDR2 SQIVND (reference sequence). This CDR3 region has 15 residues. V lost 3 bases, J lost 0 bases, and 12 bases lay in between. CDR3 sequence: CASSIFAGISYEQYF. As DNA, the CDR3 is TGTGCCAGTAGTATTTTTGCAGGGATCTCCTACGAGCAGTACTTC.

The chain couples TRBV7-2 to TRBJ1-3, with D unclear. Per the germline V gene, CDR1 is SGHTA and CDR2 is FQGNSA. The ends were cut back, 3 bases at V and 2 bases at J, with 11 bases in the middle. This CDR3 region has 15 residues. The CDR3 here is CASSFDQVAGNTIYF. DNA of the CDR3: TGTGCCAGCAGCTTCGATCAGGTGGCTGGAAACACCATATATTTT.

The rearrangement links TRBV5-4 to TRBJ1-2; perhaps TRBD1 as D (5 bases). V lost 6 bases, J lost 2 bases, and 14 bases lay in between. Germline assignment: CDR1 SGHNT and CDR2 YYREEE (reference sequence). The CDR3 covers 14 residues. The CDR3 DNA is TGTGCCAGCAAATTACAGGACGGGAACTATGGCTACACCTTC. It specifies CASKLQDGNYGYTF.

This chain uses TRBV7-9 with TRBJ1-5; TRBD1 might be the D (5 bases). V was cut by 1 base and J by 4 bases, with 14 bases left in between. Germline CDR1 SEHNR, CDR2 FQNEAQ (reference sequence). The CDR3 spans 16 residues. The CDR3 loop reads CASSLVGLDNNQPQHF. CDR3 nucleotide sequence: TGTGCCAGCAGCTTAGTTGGTTTGGACAATAATCAGCCCCAGCATTTT. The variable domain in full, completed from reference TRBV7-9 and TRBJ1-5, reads DTGVSQNPRHKITKRGQNVTFRCDPISEHNRLYWYRQTLGQGPEFLTYFQNEAQLEKSRLLSDRFSAERPKGSFSTLEIQRTEQGDSAMYLCASSLVGLDNNQPQHFGDGTRLSIL.

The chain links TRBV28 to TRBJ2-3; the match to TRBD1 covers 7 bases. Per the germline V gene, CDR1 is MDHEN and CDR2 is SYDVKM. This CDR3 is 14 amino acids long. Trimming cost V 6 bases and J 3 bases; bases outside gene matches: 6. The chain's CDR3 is CASSPPQGTDTQYF. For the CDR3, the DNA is TGTGCCAGCAGCCCACCACAGGGGACAGATACGCAGTATTTT.

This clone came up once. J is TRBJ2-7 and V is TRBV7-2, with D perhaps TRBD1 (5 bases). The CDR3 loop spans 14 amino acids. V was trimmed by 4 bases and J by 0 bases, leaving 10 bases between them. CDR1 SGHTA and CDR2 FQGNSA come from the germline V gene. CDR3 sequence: CASSYDSVSYEQYF. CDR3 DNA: TGTGCCAGCAGCTACGACAGCGTCTCCTACGAGCAGTACTTC.

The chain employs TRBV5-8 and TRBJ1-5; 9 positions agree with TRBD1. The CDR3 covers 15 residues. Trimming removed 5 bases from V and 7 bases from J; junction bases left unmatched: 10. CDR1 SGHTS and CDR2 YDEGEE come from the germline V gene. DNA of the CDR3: TGTGCCAGCAGACTGGACAGGGGCGCGGCGCAGCCCCAGCATTTT. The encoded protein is CASRLDRGAAQPQHF. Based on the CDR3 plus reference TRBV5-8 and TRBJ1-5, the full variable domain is EAGVTQSPTHLIKTRGQQATLRCSPISGHTSVYWYQQALGLGLQFLLWYDEGEERNRGNFPPRFSGRQFPNYSSELNVNALELEDSALYLCASRLDRGAAQPQHFGDGTRLSIL.

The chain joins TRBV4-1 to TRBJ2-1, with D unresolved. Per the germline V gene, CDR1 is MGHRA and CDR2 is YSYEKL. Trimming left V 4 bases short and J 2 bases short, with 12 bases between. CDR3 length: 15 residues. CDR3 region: CASSPGSSAYNEQFF. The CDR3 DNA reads TGCGCCAGCAGCCCTGGGTCGAGCGCCTACAATGAGCAGTTCTTC.

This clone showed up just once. CDR3 bases: TGTGCCAGCACTGCATCCGGGGCCAACTATGGCTACACCTTC. Translating it yields CASTASGANYGYTF. J is TRBJ1-2 and V is TRBV28; possibly TRBD1 for D (5 bases). Germline assignment: CDR1 MDHEN and CDR2 SYDVKM. V lost 7 bases and J lost 2, with 14 bases in between. The CDR3 covers 14 residues.

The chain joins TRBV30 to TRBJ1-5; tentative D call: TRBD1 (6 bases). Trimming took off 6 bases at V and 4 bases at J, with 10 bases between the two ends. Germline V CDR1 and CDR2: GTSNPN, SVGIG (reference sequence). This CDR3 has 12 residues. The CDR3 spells CACTGTNQPQHF. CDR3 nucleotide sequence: TGTGCCTGCACAGGGACGAATCAGCCCCAGCATTTT.

CDR3 in DNA: TGTGCCAGCAGCCAAGGTAGGGACGGAAGGGGCAATCAGCCCCAGCATTTT. Its protein is CASSQGRDGRGNQPQHF. The rearrangement uses TRBV14 and TRBJ1-5; tentatively, D is TRBD1 (5 bases). The germline CDR1 and CDR2 sequences are SGHDN and FVKESK. Deletions cut 1 base from V and 2 bases from J, with 15 bases between. CDR3 length: 17 residues.

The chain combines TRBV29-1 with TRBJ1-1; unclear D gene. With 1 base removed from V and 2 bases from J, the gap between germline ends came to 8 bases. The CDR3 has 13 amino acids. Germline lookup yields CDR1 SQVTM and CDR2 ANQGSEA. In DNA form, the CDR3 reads TGCAGCGTTGAAGGGCCGGGCAACACTGAAGCTTTCTTT. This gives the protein CSVEGPGNTEAFF.

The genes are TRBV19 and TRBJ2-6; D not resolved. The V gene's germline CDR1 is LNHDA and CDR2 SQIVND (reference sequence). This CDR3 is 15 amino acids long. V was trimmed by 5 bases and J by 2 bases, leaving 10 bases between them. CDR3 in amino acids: CASSPPIAGANVLTF. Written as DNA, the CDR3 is TGTGCCAGTAGTCCCCCGATCGCTGGGGCCAACGTCCTGACTTTC. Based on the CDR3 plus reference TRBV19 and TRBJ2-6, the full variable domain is DGGITQSPKYLFRKEGQNVTLSCEQNLNHDAMYWYRQDPGQGLRLIYYSQIVNDFQKGDIAEGYSVSREKKESFPLTVTSAQKNPTAFYLCASSPPIAGANVLTFGAGSRLTVL.

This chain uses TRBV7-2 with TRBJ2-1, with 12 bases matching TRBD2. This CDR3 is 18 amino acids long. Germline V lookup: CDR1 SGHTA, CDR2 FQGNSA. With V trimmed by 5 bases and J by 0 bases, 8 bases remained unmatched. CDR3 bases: TGTGCCAGCAGCCCAGGACTAGCGGGACAATCCTCCTACAATGAGCAGTTCTTC. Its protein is CASSPGLAGQSSYNEQFF.

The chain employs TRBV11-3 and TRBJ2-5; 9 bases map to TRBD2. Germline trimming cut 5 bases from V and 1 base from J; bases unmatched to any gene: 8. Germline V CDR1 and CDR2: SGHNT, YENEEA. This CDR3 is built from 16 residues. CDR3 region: CASSPGIAGAQETQYF. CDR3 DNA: TGTGCCAGCAGCCCTGGGATAGCGGGAGCCCAAGAGACCCAGTACTTC.

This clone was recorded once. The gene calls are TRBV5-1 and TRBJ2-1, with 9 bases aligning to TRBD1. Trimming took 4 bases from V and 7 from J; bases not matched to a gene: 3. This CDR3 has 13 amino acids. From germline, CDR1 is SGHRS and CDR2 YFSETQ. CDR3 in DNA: TGCGCCAGCAGCGGACAGGGGTTGAATGAGCAGTTCTTC. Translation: CASSGQGLNEQFF.

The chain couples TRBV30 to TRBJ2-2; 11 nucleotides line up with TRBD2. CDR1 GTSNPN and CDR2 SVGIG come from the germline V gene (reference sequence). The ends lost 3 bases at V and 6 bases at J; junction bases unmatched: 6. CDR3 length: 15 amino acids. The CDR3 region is CAWRLAGVIAGELFF. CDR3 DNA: TGTGCCTGGAGACTAGCGGGAGTTATCGCCGGGGAGCTGTTTTTT.

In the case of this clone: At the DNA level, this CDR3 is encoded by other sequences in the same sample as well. This CDR3 reads CAWSGQGPETQYF. The CDR3 DNA sequence: TGTGCCTGGAGTGGACAGGGACCGGAGACCCAGTACTTC. The chain joins TRBV30 to TRBJ2-5, with 7 bases lining up with TRBD1. J gave up 5 bases and V 1 base, and 4 bases lay outside the gene matches. CDR3 length: 13 residues. Germline CDR1 GTSNPN, CDR2 SVGIG (reference sequence).

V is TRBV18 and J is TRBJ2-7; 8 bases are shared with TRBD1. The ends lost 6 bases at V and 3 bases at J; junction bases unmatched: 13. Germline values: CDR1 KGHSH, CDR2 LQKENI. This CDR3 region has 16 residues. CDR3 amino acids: CASSSISGTGHYEQYF. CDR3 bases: TGTGCCAGCTCTTCGATATCCGGGACAGGCCACTACGAGCAGTACTTC.

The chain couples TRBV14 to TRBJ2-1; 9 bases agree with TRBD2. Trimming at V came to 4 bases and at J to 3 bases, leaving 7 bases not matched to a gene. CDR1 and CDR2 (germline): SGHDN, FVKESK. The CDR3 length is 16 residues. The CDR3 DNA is TGTGCCAGCAGCCCACAGCTAGCGGGATTCTACAATGAGCAGTTCTTC. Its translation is CASSPQLAGFYNEQFF.

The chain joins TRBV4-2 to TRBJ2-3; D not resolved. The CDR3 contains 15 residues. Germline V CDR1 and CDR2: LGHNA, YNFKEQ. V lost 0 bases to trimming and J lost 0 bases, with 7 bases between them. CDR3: CASSQDLASTDTQYF. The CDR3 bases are TGTGCCAGCAGCCAAGATCTTGCCAGCACAGATACGCAGTATTTT.

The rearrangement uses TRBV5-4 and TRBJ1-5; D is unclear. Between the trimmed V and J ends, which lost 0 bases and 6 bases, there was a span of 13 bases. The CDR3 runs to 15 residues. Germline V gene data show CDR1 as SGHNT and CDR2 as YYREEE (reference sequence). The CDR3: CASSLGGNSPQPQHF. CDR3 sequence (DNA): TGTGCCAGCAGCTTGGGCGGCAACAGCCCTCAGCCCCAGCATTTT. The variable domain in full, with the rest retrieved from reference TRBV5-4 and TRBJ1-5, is ETGVTQSPTHLIKTRGQQVTLRCSSQSGHNTVSWYQQALGQGPQFIFQYYREEENGRGNFPPRFSGLQFPNYSSELNVNALELDDSALYLCASSLGGNSPQPQHFGDGTRLSIL.